These T cell receptor beta chains were read from a single sample in a study of T cells in Graves' hyperthyroidism and ophthalmopathy. TCRdb reprocessed the multiplex PCR reads via MiXCR and lists one record per CDR3 protein. The sample has roughly 160,000 distinct CDR3 sequences; around 8.9% are singletons. The specimen sequenced was blood. Receptor source: a woman aged 18-30 years with Graves' hyperthyroidism that later progressed to Graves' ophthalmopathy. Each CDR3 is given with its conserved first and last residue. The order of the fields is clone size, V gene, J gene, D gene, CDR3 DNA, CDR3 protein. The D gene is left open where the match is weak. For some rows the clone size is stated as once, few or many, or as a class when expanded; others skip it.

size: many; V: TRBV28; J: TRBJ1-5; D: TRBD1; DNA: TGTGCCAGCAGAAGGGACAGGGCTAGAAGCAATCAGCCCCAGCATTTT; CDR3: CASRRDRARSNQPQHF
size: many; V: TRBV11-2; J: TRBJ2-3; D: TRBD2; DNA: TGTGCCAGCAGCCTCCAACCTAGCGGGGGGGAAACAGATACGCAGTATTTT; CDR3: CASSLQPSGGETDTQYF
size: many; V: TRBV7-9; J: TRBJ1-1; D: NA; DNA: TGTGCCAGCAGCTTAGAAGGGATCTCGAACACTGAAGCTTTCTTT; CDR3: CASSLEGISNTEAFF
size: few; V: TRBV6-6; J: TRBJ2-7; D: TRBD1; DNA: TGTGCCAGCAGTTACTCTGGGACAGGGTTCTACGAGCAGTACTTC; CDR3: CASSYSGTGFYEQYF
size: many; V: TRBV6-5; J: TRBJ1-4; D: TRBD1; DNA: TGTGCCAGCAGTTACAGGGACAGTAATGAAAAACTGTTTTTT; CDR3: CASSYRDSNEKLFF
size: many; V: TRBV6-4; J: TRBJ2-1; D: TRBD2; DNA: TGTGCCAGCAGTAGTGAGAGCGGGGAATACAATGAGCAGTTCTTC; CDR3: CASSSESGEYNEQFF
size: many; V: TRBV11-2; J: TRBJ1-4; D: TRBD1; DNA: TGTGCCAGCAGCTTCAGCCAGGGGGATAATGAAAAACTGTTTTTT; CDR3: CASSFSQGDNEKLFF
size: medium-sized; V: TRBV11-1; J: TRBJ2-7; D: TRBD2; DNA: TGTGCCAGCAGCTCGGGACTAGCGGGGCTAGAGCAGTACTTC; CDR3: CASSSGLAGLEQYF
size: few; V: TRBV30; J: TRBJ1-2; D: TRBD1; DNA: TGTGCCTGGATAGACAGGGGACCCTTCTATGGCTACGCCTTC; CDR3: CAWIDRGPFYGYAF
size: NA; V: TRBV4-1; J: TRBJ1-5; D: NA; DNA: TGCGCCAGCAGCCAAGAGGGAGGTGTGAGCAATCAGCCCCAGCATTTT; CDR3: CASSQEGGVSNQPQHF
size: few; V: TRBV6-1; J: TRBJ1-2; D: NA; DNA: TGTGCCAGCGGCCTAGACTCGAGGGGCTACACCTTC; CDR3: CASGLDSRGYTF
size: many; V: TRBV6-1; J: TRBJ2-1; D: TRBD1; DNA: TGTGCCAGCAGGGGACCGGGACAGGGGTACAATGAGCAGTTCTTC; CDR3: CASRGPGQGYNEQFF
size: NA; V: TRBV20-1; J: TRBJ2-1; D: NA; DNA: TGCAGTGCTAGAGATTCAGGGGTATCTTACAATGAGCAGTTCTTC; CDR3: CSARDSGVSYNEQFF
size: many; V: TRBV2; J: TRBJ2-1; D: TRBD1; DNA: TGTGCCAGCAGCCCTCGAGGGGGCGCGTACAATGAGCAGTTCTTC; CDR3: CASSPRGGAYNEQFF
size: many; V: TRBV11-2; J: TRBJ1-1; D: TRBD1; DNA: TGTGCCAGCAGCTTAGGGACAGGGGGCGAAACTGAAGCTTTCTTT; CDR3: CASSLGTGGETEAFF
size: many; V: TRBV11-3; J: TRBJ2-2; D: TRBD2; DNA: TGTGCCAGCAGCTGGGGGCGCGGGGGGACCGGGGAGCTGTTTTTT; CDR3: CASSWGRGGTGELFF
size: many; V: TRBV12-3/TRBV12-4; J: TRBJ1-1; D: NA; DNA: TGTGCCAGCTGGCGTATACGAGAAGCTTTCTTT; CDR3: CASWRIREAFF
size: NA; V: TRBV6-5; J: TRBJ2-5; D: NA; DNA: TGTGCCAGCAGATCCGCGCAGTACTTC; CDR3: CASRSAQYF
size: NA; V: TRBV2; J: TRBJ1-6; D: TRBD1; DNA: TGTGCCAGCAGTGTCTGGGACAGTAATAATTCACCCCTCCACTTT; CDR3: CASSVWDSNNSPLHF
size: many; V: TRBV2; J: TRBJ2-5; D: NA; DNA: TGTGCCAGCAGTGAAATGGCAGCTCAAGAGACCCAGTACTTC; CDR3: CASSEMAAQETQYF